This TCR beta chain was sequenced for a study of tumor-infiltrating lymphocytes in primary liver carcinoma. The length of the CDR3 is 11 residues. V lost 6 bases and J lost 9, with 9 bases in between. Germline CDR1 reads MNHNS; CDR2 reads SASEGT. Total RNA amounting to 450 to 550 ng was the source from which TCR beta cDNA was made with a constant-region primer. Sequencing libraries for TCR beta derived from three nested multiplex PCR rounds that used slightly modified ARM-PCR. The opening two PCR rounds, roughly 11 cycles each, paired TRBV1-TRBV30 forward primers with a C-beta reverse primer. TCRdb passed the multiplex PCR reads through MiXCR, listing each CDR3 protein once. The sample has more than 45,000 distinct CDR3 sequences; about 80% are singletons. Unsorted bulk tissue, about 19-32 mg of it, served as the source for co-extraction of RNA and DNA.

The V gene is TRBV6-1, the J gene TRBJ2-1; no reliable D call. The origin of this receptor is a man aged 40-50 years with primary liver carcinoma and hepatitis B virus infection. The sequencing sample was made of liver tumor tissue from sampling region 3. Documented subset: tumor region T3, left-lateral pole. The CDR3 DNA follows: TGTGCCAGCAGCCTTCCGATTGAGCAGTTCTTC. Translation gives CASSLPIEQFF.